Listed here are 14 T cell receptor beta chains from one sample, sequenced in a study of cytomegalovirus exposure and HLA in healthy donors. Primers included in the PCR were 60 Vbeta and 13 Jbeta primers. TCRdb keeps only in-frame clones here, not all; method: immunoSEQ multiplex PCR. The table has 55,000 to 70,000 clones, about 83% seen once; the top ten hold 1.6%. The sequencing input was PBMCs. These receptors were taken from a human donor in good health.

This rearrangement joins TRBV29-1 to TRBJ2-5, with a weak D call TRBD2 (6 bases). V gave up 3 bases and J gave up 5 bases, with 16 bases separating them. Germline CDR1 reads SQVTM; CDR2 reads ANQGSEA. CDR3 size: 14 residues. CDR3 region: CSVDSTGGRETQYF. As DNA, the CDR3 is TGCAGCGTTGACTCGACCGGGGGTAGGGAGACCCAGTACTTC.

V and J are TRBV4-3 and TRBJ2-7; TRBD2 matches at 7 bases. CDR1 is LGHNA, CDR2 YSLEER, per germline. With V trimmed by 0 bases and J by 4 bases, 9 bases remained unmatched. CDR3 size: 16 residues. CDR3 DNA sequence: TGCGCCAGCAGCCAAGACCCGGGAGGCCTTGCTTACGAGCAGTACTTC. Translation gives CASSQDPGGLAYEQYF.

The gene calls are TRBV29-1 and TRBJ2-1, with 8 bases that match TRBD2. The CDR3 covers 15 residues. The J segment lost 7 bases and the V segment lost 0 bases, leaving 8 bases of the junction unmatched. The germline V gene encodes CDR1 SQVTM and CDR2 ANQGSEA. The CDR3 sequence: CSVEDPAGVENEQFF. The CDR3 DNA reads TGCAGCGTTGAAGATCCAGCGGGAGTCGAAAATGAGCAGTTCTTC.

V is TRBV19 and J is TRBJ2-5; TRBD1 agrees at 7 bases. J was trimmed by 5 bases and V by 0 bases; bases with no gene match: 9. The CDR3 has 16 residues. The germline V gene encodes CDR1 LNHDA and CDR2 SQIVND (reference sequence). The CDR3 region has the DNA TGTGCCAGTAGTATAGATCCGACAGGGATTTGGGAGACCCAGTACTTC. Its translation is CASSIDPTGIWETQYF.

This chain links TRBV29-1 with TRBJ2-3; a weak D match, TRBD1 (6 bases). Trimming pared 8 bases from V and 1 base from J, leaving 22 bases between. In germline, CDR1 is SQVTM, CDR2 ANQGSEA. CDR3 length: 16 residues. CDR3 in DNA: TGCAGCACCAGCCCCCCACAGGGCGAGGGCACAGATACGCAGTATTTT. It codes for CSTSPPQGEGTDTQYF.

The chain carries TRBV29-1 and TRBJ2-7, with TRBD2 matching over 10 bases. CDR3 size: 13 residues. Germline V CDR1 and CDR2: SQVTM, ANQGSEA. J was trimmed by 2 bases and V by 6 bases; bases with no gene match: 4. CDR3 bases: TGCAGCGTCGGGACTAGCGAACCCTACGAGCAGTACTTC. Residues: CSVGTSEPYEQYF.

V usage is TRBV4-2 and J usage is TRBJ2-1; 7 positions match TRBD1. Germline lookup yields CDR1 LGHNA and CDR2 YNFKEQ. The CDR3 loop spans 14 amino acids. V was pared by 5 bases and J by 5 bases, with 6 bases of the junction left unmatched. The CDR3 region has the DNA TGTGCCAGCAGCTTTGGGACAGACCACAATGAGCAGTTCTTC. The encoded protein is CASSFGTDHNEQFF.

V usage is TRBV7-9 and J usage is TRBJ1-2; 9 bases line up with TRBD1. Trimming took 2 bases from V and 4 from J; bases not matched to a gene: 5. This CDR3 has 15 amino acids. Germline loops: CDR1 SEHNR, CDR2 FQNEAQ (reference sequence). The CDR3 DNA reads TGTGCCAGCAGCTTACAGGGACAGGGATCCTATGGCTACACCTTC. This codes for CASSLQGQGSYGYTF.

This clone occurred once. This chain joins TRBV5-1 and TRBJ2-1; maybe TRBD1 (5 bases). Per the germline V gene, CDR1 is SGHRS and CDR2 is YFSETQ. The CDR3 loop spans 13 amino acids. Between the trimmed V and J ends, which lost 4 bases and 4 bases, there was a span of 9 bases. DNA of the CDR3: TGCGCCAGCAGCACCGACAGTTACAATGAGCAGTTCTTC. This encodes CASSTDSYNEQFF.

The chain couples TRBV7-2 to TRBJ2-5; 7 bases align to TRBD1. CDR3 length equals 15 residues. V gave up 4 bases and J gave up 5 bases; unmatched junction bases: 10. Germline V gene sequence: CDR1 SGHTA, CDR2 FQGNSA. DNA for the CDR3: TGTGCCAGCAGCTATCAACGAGGGGGCGGGGAGACCCAGTACTTC. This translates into CASSYQRGGGETQYF.

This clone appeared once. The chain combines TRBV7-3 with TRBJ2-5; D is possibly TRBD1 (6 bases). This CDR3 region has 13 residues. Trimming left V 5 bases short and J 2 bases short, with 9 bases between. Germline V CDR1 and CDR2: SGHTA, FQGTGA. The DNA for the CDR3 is TGTGCCAGCAGCCCTGGACAGCAAGAGACCCAGTACTTC. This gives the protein CASSPGQQETQYF.

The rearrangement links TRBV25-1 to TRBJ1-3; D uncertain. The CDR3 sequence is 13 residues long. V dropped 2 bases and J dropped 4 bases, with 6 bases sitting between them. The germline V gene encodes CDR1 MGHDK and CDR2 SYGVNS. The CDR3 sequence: CASSEPGGNTIYF. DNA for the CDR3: TGTGCCAGCAGTGAACCTGGCGGAAACACCATATATTTT.

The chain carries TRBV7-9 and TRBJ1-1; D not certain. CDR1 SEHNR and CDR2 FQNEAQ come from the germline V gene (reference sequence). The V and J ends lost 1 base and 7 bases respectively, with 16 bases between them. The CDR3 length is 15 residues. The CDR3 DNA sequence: TGTGCCAGCAGCTTAGTCTCGGGGATTGCTGGTGAAGCTTTCTTT. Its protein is CASSLVSGIAGEAFF.

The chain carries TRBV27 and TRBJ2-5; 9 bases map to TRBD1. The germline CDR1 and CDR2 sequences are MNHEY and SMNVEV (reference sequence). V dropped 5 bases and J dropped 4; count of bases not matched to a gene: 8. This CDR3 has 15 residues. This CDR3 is CASSRPGTGLETQYF. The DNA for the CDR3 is TGTGCCAGCAGTCGTCCCGGGACAGGGTTAGAGACCCAGTACTTC.